The 14 T cell receptor beta chains presented below share a single source sample, sequenced in a study of Ad26.COV2.S vaccination and SARS-CoV-2 variants. Treatment noted: over 15 received Ad26.COV2.S at low or high dose, single or two shots; roughly five received placebo; per-sample allocation not given. It was on day 63 after the first vaccine or placebo injection that samples were taken. Data came from immunoSEQ multiplex PCR; TCRdb stores just in-frame clones and leaves some out. The sample records about 680,000 clones, approximately 88% being singletons. The sequenced sample was peripheral blood, obtained in a trial of Ad26.COV2.S vaccine versus placebo. Source of these receptors: a person between 18 and 65 years old who received the Ad26.COV2.S COVID-19 vaccine or a placebo.

The chain has TRBV11-2 and TRBJ1-6, with D possibly TRBD1 on 6 matching bases. Looked up from germline, CDR1 is SGHAT and CDR2 is FQNNGV. V lost 3 bases to trimming and J lost 7 bases, with 16 bases between them. The CDR3 runs 16 residues. The CDR3 is CASSLGTGFSNSPLHF. The CDR3 nucleotides are TGTGCCAGCAGCTTGGGCACAGGGTTCTCAAATTCACCCCTCCACTTT.

The chain links TRBV27 to TRBJ1-5, with D possibly matching TRBD1 (5 bases). The germline V and J ends were trimmed by 3 bases and 3 bases, with 9 bases remaining between them. This CDR3 has 14 residues. Germline CDR1 and CDR2: MNHEY and SMNVEV (reference sequence). CDR3 coding DNA: TGTGCCAGCAGTTTTGCAGGGTTCAATCAGCCCCAGCATTTT. As protein: CASSFAGFNQPQHF.

V gene TRBV15 combines with J gene TRBJ2-1, with 7 bases aligning to TRBD2. The junction had 3 bases not matched to a gene; V was cut back by 0 bases and J by 1 base. The CDR3 spans 16 residues. Germline V lookup: CDR1 LNHNV, CDR2 YYDKDF (reference sequence). The CDR3 nucleotides read TGTGCCACCAGCAGAGATATGGGGGGGTCCTACAATGAGCAGTTCTTC. Encoded protein: CATSRDMGGSYNEQFF.

This clone was found once. The chain joins TRBV30 to TRBJ1-5; D possibly corresponds to TRBD1 (6 bases). Germline V gene sequence: CDR1 GTSNPN, CDR2 SVGIG (reference sequence). The CDR3 extends over 17 amino acids. V lost 3 bases and J lost 6, with 24 bases in between. The CDR3 sequence is CAWSGVGWGPLVQPQHF. CDR3 nucleotide sequence: TGTGCCTGGAGCGGGGTAGGGTGGGGGCCTTTAGTTCAGCCCCAGCATTTT.

This clone was observed a single time. The V call is TRBV5-8, the J call TRBJ2-5, with D perhaps TRBD2 (6 bases). CDR1 is SGHTS and CDR2 is YDEGEE in the germline V gene. The length of the CDR3 is 15 residues. V was clipped by 0 bases and J by 7 bases, with 16 bases between them. Here the CDR3 DNA reads TGTGCCAGCAGCTTGGGACGACCGGCGGAGGGGACCCAGTACTTC. It specifies CASSLGRPAEGTQYF. Full variable domain (remainder filled in from reference TRBV5-8 and TRBJ2-5): EAGVTQSPTHLIKTRGQQATLRCSPISGHTSVYWYQQALGLGLQFLLWYDEGEERNRGNFPPRFSGRQFPNYSSELNVNALELEDSALYLCASSLGRPAEGTQYFGPGTRLLVL.

J is TRBJ1-5 and V is TRBV4-1; D unresolved. The V end lost 4 bases, the J end lost 3 bases, and 13 bases lay between the germline ends. CDR1 MGHRA and CDR2 YSYEKL come from the germline V gene. The CDR3 extends over 15 amino acids. CDR3 region: CASSLTLGNNQPQHF. The CDR3 region has the DNA TGCGCCAGCAGCCTGACTTTGGGAAACAATCAGCCCCAGCATTTT.

This chain connects TRBV6-4 to TRBJ2-5, with TRBD2 as a possible D gene (5 bases). CDR1 is MRHNA and CDR2 is SNTAGT in the germline V gene. The CDR3 runs to 20 residues. Trimming left V 0 bases short and J 7 bases short, with 30 bases between. The CDR3 DNA is TGTGCCAGCAGTGACTCGACCCTTCGAAGGACCACCCCTTCCGGAGGGACCCAGTACTTC. Protein sequence: CASSDSTLRRTTPSGGTQYF.

The chain combines TRBV6-4 with TRBJ1-1, with D possibly matching TRBD1 (5 bases). The CDR3 spans 14 residues. Trimming removed 6 bases from V and 0 bases from J, with 11 bases in between. CDR1 is MRHNA, CDR2 SNTAGT, per germline. The CDR3: CASSPGPLNTEAFF. The CDR3, as DNA: TGTGCCAGCAGCCCGGGACCGCTGAACACTGAAGCTTTCTTT.

The chain links TRBV7-7 to TRBJ2-2, with TRBD1 identical over 8 bases. With V trimmed by 6 bases and J by 1 base, 4 bases remained unmatched. The CDR3 consists of 15 residues. Germline V gene sequence: CDR1 SSHAT, CDR2 FNYEAQ (reference sequence). The CDR3, as DNA: TGTGCCAGCAGTCCGGGACAGGTGAACACCGGGGAGCTGTTTTTT. Encoded protein: CASSPGQVNTGELFF.

The chain links TRBV4-3 to TRBJ1-5; perhaps TRBD1 as D (5 bases). CDR3 length equals 15 residues. V was trimmed by 1 base and J by 1 base, leaving 8 bases between them. Germline V gene data show CDR1 as LGHNA and CDR2 as YSLEER. Here the CDR3 DNA reads TGCGCCAGCAGCCAAGGGGACGGAAGCAATCAGCCCCAGCATTTT. Translation gives CASSQGDGSNQPQHF.

The genes are TRBV7-8 and TRBJ2-3; D gene ambiguous. The CDR3 sequence is 16 residues long. V lost 4 bases, J lost 0 bases, and 14 bases lay in between. Germline V gene data show CDR1 as SGHVS and CDR2 as FQNEAQ. In DNA form, the CDR3 reads TGTGCCAGCAGCTGGGGTCAGCCGAGCAGCACAGATACGCAGTATTTT. This gives the protein CASSWGQPSSTDTQYF.

The rearrangement links TRBV5-1 to TRBJ1-3; tentative D call: TRBD1 (6 bases). There are 16 residues in the CDR3. Per germline, CDR1 SGHRS and CDR2 YFSETQ. The V gene lost 0 bases and the J gene lost 2 bases, with 12 bases spanning the gap. The CDR3 here is CASSLGLGGPGNTIYF. CDR3 nucleotides: TGCGCCAGCAGCTTGGGTCTAGGGGGGCCTGGAAACACCATATATTTT.

About this clone: The junction and the germline gene differ at one end; a read error may be behind it. CDR3 bases: TGCCCCATCGTGGGGCAGTTCTTC. Protein sequence: CPIVGQFF. V usage is TRBV27 and J usage is TRBJ2-1; D unresolved. CDR1 MNHEY and CDR2 SMNVEV come from the germline V gene (reference sequence). The CDR3 has 8 residues.

Concerning this clone itself: The sample contains more than one DNA sequence encoding this CDR3. The chain employs TRBV7-2 and TRBJ2-7, with TRBD1 as a possible D gene (5 bases). V was shortened by 2 bases and J by 3 bases, with 5 bases between the two germline ends. Germline values: CDR1 SGHTA, CDR2 FQGNSA. The CDR3 loop spans 12 amino acids. The CDR3 bases are TGTGCCAGCAGCTTACAGGGCTACGAGCAGTACTTC. The encoded protein is CASSLQGYEQYF.